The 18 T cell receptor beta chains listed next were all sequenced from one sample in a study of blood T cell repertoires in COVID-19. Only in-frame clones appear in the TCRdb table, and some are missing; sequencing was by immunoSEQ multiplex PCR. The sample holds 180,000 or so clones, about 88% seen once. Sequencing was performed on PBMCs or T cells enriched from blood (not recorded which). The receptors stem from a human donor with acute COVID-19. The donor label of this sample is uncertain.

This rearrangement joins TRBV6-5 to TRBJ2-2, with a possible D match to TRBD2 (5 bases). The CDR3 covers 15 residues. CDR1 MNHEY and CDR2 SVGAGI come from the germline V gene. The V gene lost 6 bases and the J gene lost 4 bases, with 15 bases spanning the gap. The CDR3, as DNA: TGTGCCAGCAGGCCCCAAGCACTAGTCACCGGGGAGCTGTTTTTT. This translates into CASRPQALVTGELFF.

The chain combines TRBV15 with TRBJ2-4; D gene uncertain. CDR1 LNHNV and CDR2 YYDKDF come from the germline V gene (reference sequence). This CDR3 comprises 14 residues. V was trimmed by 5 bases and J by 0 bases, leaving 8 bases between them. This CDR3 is CATSLLLAKNIQYF. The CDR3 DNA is TGTGCCACCAGCCTTCTTCTAGCCAAAAACATTCAGTACTTC.

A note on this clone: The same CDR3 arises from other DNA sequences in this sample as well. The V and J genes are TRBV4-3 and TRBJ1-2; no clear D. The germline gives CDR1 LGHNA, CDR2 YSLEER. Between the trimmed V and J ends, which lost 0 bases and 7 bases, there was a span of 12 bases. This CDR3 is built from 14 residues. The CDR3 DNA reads TGCGCCAGCAGCCAAGATCGAGGGATGGGTGGCTACACCTTC. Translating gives CASSQDRGMGGYTF.

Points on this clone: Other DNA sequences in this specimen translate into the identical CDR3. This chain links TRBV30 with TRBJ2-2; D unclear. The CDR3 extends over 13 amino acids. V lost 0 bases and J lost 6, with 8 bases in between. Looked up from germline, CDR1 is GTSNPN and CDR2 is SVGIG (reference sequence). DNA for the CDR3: TGTGCCTGGAGTGTATCCGGGTCCGGGGAGCTGTTTTTT. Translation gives CAWSVSGSGELFF.

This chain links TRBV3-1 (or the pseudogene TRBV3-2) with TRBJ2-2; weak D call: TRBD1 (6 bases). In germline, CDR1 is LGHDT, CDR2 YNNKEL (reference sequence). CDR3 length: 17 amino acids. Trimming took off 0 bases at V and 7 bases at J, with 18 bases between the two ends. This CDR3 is CASSQDGSGAANGELFF. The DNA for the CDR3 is TGTGCCAGCAGCCAAGATGGTTCAGGGGCGGCCAACGGGGAGCTGTTTTTT.

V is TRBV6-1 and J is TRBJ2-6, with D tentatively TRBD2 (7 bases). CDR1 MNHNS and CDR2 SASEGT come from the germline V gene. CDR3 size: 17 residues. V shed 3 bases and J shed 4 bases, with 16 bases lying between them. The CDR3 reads CASSEWGGLGGANVLTF. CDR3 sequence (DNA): TGTGCCAGCAGTGAGTGGGGGGGGCTTGGAGGGGCCAACGTCCTGACTTTC.

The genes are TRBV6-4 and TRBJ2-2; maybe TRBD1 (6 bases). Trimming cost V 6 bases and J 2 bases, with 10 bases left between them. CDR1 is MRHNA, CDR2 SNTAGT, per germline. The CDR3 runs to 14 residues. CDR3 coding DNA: TGTGCCAGCAGACACAGGGCTAACACCGGGGAGCTGTTTTTT. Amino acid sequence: CASRHRANTGELFF.

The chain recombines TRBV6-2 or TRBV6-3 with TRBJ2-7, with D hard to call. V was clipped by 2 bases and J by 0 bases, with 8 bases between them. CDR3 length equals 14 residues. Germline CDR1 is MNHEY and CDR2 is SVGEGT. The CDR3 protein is CASSYGQNSYEQYF. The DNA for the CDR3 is TGTGCCAGCAGTTACGGGCAGAACTCCTACGAGCAGTACTTC.

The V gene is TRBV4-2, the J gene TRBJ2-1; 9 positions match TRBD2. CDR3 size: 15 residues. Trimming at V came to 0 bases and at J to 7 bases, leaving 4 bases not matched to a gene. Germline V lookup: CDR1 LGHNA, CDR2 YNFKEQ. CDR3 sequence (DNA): TGTGCCAGCAGCCAAGAGGTTAGCGGGGGTAATGAGCAGTTCTTC. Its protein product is CASSQEVSGGNEQFF.

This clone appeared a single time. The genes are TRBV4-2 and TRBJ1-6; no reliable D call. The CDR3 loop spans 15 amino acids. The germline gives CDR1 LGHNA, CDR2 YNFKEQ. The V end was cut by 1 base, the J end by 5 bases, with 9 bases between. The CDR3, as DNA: TGTGCCAGCAGCCAAGGTCGGGGAGATAATTCACCCCTCCACTTT. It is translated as CASSQGRGDNSPLHF.

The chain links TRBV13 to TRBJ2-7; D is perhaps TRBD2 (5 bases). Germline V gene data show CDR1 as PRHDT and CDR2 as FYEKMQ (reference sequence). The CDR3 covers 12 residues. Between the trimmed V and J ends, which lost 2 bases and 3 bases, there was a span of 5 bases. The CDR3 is CASSLSGYEQYF. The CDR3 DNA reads TGTGCCAGCAGCTTAAGCGGCTACGAGCAGTACTTC. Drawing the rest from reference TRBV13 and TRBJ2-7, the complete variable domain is AAGVIQSPRHLIKEKRETATLKCYPIPRHDTVYWYQQGPGQDPQFLISFYEKMQSDKGSIPDRFSAQQFSDYHSELNMSSLELGDSALYFCASSLSGYEQYFGPGTRLTVT.

In nucleotides, the CDR3 is TGCGCCAGCAGCCAAGAGAGTTTACGGGACAGGGGGAACACTGAAGCTTTCTTT. Protein sequence: CASSQESLRDRGNTEAFF. This chain connects TRBV4-3 to TRBJ1-1; 10 nucleotides line up with TRBD1. The CDR3 consists of 18 residues. J lost 1 base, V lost 0 bases, and 8 bases had no gene match. Germline assignment: CDR1 LGHNA and CDR2 YSLEER.

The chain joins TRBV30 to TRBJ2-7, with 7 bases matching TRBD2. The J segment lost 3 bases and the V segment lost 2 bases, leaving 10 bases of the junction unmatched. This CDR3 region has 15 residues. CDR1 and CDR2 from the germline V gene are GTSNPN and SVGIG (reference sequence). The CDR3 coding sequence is TGTGCCTGGAGTCTCGGGGGGTCCTTAGACTACGAGCAGTACTTC. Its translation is CAWSLGGSLDYEQYF.

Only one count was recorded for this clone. CDR3 residues: CASSIEVLSTEAFF. CDR3 bases: TGTGCCAGTAGTATTGAAGTACTTAGCACTGAAGCTTTCTTT. The V call is TRBV19, the J call TRBJ1-1; D not resolved. CDR3 length: 14 amino acids. In germline, CDR1 is LNHDA, CDR2 SQIVND (reference sequence). The V gene lost 3 bases and the J gene lost 4 bases, with 12 bases spanning the gap.

CDR3 sequence reads: CASRSPGQGSSYEQYF. The CDR3 DNA sequence: TGTGCCAGCAGGTCCCCGGGACAGGGGAGCTCCTACGAGCAGTACTTC. The rearrangement links TRBV7-3 to TRBJ2-7; 10 nucleotides line up with TRBD1. V lost 6 bases, J lost 0 bases, and 8 bases stayed unmatched. The germline gives CDR1 SGHTA, CDR2 FQGTGA. The CDR3 totals 16 residues.

CDR3 sequence (DNA): TGTGCCAGCAGCGTAGGGGCAGGGTCAGACGAGCAGTACTTC. This codes for CASSVGAGSDEQYF. This chain links TRBV9 with TRBJ2-7; D is possibly TRBD1 (5 bases). V was shortened by 0 bases and J by 5 bases, with 12 bases between the two germline ends. The CDR3 length is 14 residues. Germline V CDR1 and CDR2: SGDLS, YYNGEE.

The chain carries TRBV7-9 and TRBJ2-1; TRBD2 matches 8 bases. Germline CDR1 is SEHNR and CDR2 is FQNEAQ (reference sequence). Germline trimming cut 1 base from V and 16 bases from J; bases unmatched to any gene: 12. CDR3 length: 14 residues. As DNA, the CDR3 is TGTGCCAGCAGCTTAGTGGGGCCGGCGGGGGGCTTTTTCTTC. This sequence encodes CASSLVGPAGGFFF.

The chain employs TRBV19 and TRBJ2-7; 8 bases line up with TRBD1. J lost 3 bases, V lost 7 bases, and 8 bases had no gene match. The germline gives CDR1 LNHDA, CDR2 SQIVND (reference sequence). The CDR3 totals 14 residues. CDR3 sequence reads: CASTPGQGDYEQYF. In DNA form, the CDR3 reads TGTGCCAGTACCCCCGGACAGGGCGACTACGAGCAGTACTTC.